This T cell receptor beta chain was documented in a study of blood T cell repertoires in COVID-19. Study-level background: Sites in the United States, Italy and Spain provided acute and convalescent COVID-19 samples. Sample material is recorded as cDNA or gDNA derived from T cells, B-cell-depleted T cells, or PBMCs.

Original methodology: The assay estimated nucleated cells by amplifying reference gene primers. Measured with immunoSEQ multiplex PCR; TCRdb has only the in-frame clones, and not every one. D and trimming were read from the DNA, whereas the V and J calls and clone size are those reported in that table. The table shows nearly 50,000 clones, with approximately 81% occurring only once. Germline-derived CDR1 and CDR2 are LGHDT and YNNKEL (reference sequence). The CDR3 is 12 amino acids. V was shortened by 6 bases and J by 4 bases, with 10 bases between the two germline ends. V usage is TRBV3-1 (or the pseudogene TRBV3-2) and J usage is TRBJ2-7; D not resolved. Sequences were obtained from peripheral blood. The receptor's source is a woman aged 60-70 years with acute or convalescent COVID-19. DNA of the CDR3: TGTGCCAGCAGTAGTGGGCCTTACGAGCAGTACTTC. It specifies CASSSGPYEQYF.